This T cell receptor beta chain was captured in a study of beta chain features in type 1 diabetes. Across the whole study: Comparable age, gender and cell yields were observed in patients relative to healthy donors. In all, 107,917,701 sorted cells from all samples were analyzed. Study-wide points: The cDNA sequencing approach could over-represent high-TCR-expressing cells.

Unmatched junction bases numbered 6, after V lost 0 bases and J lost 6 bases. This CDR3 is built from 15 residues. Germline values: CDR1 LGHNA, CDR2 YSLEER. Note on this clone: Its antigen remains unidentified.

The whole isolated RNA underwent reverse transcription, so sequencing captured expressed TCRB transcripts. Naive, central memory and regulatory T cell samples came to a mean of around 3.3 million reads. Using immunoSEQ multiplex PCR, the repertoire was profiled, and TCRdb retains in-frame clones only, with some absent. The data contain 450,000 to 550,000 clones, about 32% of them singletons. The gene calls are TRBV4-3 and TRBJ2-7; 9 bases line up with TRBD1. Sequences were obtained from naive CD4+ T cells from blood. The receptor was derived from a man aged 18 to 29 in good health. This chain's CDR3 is CASSQDTAQGAEQYF. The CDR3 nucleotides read TGCGCCAGCAGCCAAGATACTGCACAGGGGGCCGAGCAGTACTTC.